This entry is about one T cell receptor (beta chain). As processed by the authors: Estimation of nucleated cell counts was performed using reference gene primer amplification. The table came from immunoSEQ multiplex PCR; TCRdb's copy has only in-frame clones and leaves some out. That table is the source of V, J and clone size, and D and trimming were worked out from the DNA. The table records 150,000 to 250,000 clones, roughly four fifths of them present only once. The sample originates from a study of blood T cell repertoires in COVID-19. Germline CDR1 reads SNHLY; CDR2 reads FYNNEI. V was clipped by 8 bases and J by 4 bases, with 26 bases between them. This CDR3 has 17 amino acids.

Source material: PBMCs or T cells enriched from blood (not recorded which). The chain uses TRBV2 and TRBJ1-1, with D perhaps TRBD1 (5 bases). This TCR was sampled from a man aged 40-49 years who had recovered from COVID-19. CDR3 DNA: TGTGCCAGCTCCGATGGGAGGAACCGGGCTCAGGGCACTGAAGCTTTCTTT. Residues: CASSDGRNRAQGTEAFF. Variable domain in full (rest from reference TRBV2 and TRBJ1-1): EPEVTQTPSHQVTQMGQEVILRCVPISNHLYFYWYRQILGQKVEFLVSFYNNEISEKSEIFDDQFSVERPDGSNFTLKIRSTKLEDSAMYFCASSDGRNRAQGTEAFFGQGTRLTVV.